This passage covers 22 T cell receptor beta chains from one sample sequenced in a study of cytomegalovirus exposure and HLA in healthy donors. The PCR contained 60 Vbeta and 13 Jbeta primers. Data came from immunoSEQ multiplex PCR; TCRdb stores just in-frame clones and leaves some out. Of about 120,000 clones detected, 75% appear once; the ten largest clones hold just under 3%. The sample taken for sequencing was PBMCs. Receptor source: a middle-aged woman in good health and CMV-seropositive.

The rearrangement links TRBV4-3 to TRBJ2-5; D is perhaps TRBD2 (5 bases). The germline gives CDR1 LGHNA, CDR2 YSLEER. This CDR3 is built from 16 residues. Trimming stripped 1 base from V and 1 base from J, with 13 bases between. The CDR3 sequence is CASSQASGGFQETQYF. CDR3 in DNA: TGCGCCAGCAGCCAAGCCTCTGGCGGGTTCCAAGAGACCCAGTACTTC.

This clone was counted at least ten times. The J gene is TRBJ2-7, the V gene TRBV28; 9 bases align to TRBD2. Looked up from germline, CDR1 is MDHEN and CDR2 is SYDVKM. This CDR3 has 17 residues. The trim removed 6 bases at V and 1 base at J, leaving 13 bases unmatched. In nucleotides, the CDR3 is TGTGCCAGCAGCCCCGAGGGTGCTAGCGGGATGTCCTACGAGCAGTACTTC. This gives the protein CASSPEGASGMSYEQYF.

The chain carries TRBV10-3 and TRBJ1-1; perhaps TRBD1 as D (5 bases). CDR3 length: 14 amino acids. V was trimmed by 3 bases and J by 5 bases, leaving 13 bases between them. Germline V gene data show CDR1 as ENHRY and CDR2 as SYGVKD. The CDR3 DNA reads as TGTGCCATCAGTGATTATAGGCCAGGGACTGAAGCTTTCTTT. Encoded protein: CAISDYRPGTEAFF.

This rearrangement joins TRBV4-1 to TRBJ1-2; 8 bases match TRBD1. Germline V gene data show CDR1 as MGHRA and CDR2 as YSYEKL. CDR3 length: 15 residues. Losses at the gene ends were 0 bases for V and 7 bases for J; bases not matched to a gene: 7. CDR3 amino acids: CASSQEIQGTGGYTF. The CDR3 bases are TGCGCCAGCAGCCAAGAAATACAAGGGACAGGTGGCTACACCTTC.

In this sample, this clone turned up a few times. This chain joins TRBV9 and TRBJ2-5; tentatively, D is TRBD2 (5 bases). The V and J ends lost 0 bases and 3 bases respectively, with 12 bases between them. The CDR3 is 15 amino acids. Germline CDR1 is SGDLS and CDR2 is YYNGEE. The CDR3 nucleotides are TGTGCCAGCAGCGTAGGAGGGAATTCGGAAGAGACCCAGTACTTC. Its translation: CASSVGGNSEETQYF.

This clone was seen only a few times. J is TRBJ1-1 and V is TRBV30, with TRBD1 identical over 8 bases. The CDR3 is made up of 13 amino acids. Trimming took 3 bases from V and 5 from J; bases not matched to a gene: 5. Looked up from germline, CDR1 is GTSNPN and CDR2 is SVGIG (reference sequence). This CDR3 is CAWRSTGGTEAFF. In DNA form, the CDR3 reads TGTGCCTGGAGATCAACAGGGGGGACTGAAGCTTTCTTT.

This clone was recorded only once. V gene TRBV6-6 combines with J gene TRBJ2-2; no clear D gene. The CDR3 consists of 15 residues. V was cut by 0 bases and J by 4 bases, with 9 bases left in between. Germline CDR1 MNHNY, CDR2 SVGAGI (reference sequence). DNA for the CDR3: TGTGCCAGCAGTTACTCTTTGGGCCGCACCGGGGAGCTGTTTTTT. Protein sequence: CASSYSLGRTGELFF.

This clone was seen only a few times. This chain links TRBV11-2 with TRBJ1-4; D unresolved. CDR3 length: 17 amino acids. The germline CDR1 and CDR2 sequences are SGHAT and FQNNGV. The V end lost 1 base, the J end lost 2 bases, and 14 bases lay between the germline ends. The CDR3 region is CASSLADRPRTNEKLFF. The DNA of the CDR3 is TGTGCCAGCAGCTTAGCGGATAGGCCTAGGACTAATGAAAAACTGTTTTTT.

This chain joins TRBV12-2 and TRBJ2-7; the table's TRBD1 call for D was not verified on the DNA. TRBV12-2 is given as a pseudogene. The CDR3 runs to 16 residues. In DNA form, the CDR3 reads TGTGCAAGTCGCTTAGAACCCGGACAGAGCTCCTACGAGCAGTACTTC. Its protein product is CASRLEPGQSSYEQYF.

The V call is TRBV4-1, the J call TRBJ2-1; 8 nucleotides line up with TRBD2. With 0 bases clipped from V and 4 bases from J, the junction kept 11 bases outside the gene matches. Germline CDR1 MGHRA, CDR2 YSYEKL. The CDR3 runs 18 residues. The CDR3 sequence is CASSQDWGGGLPYNEQFF. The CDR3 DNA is TGCGCCAGCAGCCAAGATTGGGGCGGGGGGCTACCTTACAATGAGCAGTTCTTC.

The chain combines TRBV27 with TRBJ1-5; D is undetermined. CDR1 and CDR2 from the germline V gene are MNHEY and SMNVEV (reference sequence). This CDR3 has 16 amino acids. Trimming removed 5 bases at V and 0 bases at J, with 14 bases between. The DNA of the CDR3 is TGTGCCAGCAGTCTCTTCGGAGATTATAGCAATCAGCCCCAGCATTTT. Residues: CASSLFGDYSNQPQHF.

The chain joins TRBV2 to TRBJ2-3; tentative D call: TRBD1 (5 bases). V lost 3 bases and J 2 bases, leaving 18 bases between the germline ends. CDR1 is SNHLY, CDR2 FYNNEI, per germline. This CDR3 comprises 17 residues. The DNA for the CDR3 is TGTGCCAGCAGTGATCAGACAGAGACTCCCCTCACAGATACGCAGTATTTT. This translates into CASSDQTETPLTDTQYF.

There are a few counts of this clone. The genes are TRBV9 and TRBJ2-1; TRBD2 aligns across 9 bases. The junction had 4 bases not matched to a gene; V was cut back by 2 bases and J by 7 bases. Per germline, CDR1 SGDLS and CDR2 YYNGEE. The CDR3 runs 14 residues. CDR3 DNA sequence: TGTGCCAGCAGCGTGCTGGGACTAGCTAATGAGCAGTTCTTC. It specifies CASSVLGLANEQFF.

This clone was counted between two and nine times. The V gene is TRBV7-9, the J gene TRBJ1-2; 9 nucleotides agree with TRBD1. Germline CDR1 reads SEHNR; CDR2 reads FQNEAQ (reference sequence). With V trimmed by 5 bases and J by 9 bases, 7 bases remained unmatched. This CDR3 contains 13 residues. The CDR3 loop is CASSGQGIGSYTF. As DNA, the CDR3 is TGTGCCAGCAGCGGACAGGGGATCGGGAGCTACACCTTC.

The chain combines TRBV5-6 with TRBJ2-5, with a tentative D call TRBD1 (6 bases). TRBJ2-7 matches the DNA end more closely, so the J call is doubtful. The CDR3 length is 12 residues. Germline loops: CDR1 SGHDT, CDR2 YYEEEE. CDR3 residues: CASGDTEDEQYF. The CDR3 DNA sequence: TGTGCCAGCGGGGACACGGAAGACGAGCAGTACTTC.

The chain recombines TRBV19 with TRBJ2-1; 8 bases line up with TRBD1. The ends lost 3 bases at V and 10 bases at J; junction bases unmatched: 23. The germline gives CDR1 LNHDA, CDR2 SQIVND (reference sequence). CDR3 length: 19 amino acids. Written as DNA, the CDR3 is TGTGCCAGTAGTATCAAGGCAGGGGGCGCCTTGCGCCCACATCGGGAGCAGTTCTTC. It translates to CASSIKAGGALRPHREQFF.

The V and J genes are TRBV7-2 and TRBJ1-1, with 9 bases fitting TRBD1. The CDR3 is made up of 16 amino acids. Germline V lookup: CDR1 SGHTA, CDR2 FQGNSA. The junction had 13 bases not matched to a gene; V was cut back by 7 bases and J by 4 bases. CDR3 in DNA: TGTGCCAGCACCCCGGGACAGGGCGCCTGGGGCACTGAAGCTTTCTTT. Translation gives CASTPGQGAWGTEAFF.

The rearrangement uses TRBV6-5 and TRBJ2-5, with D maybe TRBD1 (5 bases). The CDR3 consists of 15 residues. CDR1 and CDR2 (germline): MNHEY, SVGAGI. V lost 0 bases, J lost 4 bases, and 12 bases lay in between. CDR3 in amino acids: CASSYSDSYSETQYF. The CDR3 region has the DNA TGTGCCAGCAGTTACTCAGACAGTTATTCAGAGACCCAGTACTTC.

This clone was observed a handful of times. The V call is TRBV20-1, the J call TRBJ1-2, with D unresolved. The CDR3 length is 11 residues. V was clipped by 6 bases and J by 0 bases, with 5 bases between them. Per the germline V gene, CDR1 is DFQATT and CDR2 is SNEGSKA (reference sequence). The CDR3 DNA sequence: TGCAGTGCGATAGCTAACTATGGCTACACCTTC. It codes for CSAIANYGYTF.

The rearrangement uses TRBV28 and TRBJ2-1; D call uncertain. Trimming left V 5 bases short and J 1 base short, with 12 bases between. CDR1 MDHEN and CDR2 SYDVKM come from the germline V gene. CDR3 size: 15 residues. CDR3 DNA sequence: TGTGCCAGCAGTCTAGGTGGTGGGTCCTACAATGAGCAGTTCTTC. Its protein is CASSLGGGSYNEQFF. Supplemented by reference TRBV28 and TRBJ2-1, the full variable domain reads DVKVTQSSRYLVKRTGEKVFLECVQDMDHENMFWYRQDPGLGLRLIYFSYDVKMKEKGDIPEGYSVSREKKERFSLILESASTNQTSMYLCASSLGGGSYNEQFFGPGTRLTVL.

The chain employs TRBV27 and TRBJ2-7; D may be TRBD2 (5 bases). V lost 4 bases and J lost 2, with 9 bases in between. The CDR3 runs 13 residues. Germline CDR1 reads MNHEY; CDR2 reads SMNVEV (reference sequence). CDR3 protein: CASSSSLAYEQYF. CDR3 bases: TGTGCCAGCAGTTCGTCACTAGCCTACGAGCAGTACTTC.

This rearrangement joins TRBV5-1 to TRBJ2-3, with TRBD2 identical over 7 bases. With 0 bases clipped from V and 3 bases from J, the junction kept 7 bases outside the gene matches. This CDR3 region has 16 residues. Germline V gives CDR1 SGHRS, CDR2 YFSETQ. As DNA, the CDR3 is TGCGCCAGCAGCTTGGGTAGGACTAGAAGGACAGATACGCAGTATTTT. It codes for CASSLGRTRRTDTQYF.